This T cell receptor (beta chain) was documented in a study of OX40 agonist ivuxolimab in advanced cancers. For the study in its entirety: The costimulatory receptor OX40 (CD134) was targeted by ivuxolimab, a fully human IgG2 agonistic monoclonal antibody. The paper reports the monotherapy dose-escalation portion (N of about 47 patients) of the phase I ivuxolimab trial. Intravenous ivuxolimab was administered to patients every 2 weeks at six dose levels: 0.01, 0.1, 0.3, 1.5, 3 and 10 mg/kg. Of the roughly 52 dose-escalation patients, hepatocellular carcinoma was present in 19, melanoma in around 15, renal cell carcinoma in 9 and head and neck cancer in 9. In the dose-escalation cohort, approximately 82% of patients were male, and the mean age was roughly 60 years with a range of about 20 to 80. The purpose of peripheral TCRbeta sequencing was to test whether ivuxolimab changed TCR sequence diversity and led to clonal T-cell expansion. Patients were allowed to have had prior anti-PD-1, anti-PD-L1 or anti-CTLA-4 therapy, and 30% to 50% of the dose-escalation patients had previously received checkpoint inhibitors. Three dose-escalation patients achieved partial responses, one with hepatocellular carcinoma and two with cutaneous melanoma. Results and caveats for the whole study, not just this receptor: Low levels of normalized T-cell clonal expansion were also seen in some nonresponding patients. After ivuxolimab, more expanded clones were found on average in CD8+ T cells than in CD4+ T cells. Partial responders in the 0.1-3.0 mg/kg groups had among the lowest normalized peripheral clonal expansion, especially among CD8+ T cells. At doses of 0.1 to 3.0 mg/kg, clonal expansion of both CD4+ and CD8+ T cells in blood was seen between baseline and week 6. Antigen specificity was not determined for the clonally expanded peripheral T cells.

For sequencing of the TCRbeta CDR3 region, genomic DNA was extracted from the sorted cells. The immunoSEQ Assay was used to sequence the TCRbeta CDR3 regions. TCRdb re-hosts the immuneACCESS table, in-frame sequences only. Its copies lack some clones; in the studies checked, an unresolved V gene accounts for under half of them, and the cause for the rest is not known. Across this sample there are roughly 71,000 clones, with roughly 89% seen only once. Of the sample, less than 0.9% falls within the top ten clones. The germline ends are 10 bases apart after V is trimmed by 3 bases and J by 1 base. The CDR3 has 15 amino acids, counting the end cysteine and phenylalanine. Only the CDR3 region is kept as DNA, spanning 45 bases read in frame from base 1. In the germline V gene, CDR1 corresponds to SGHAT and CDR2 to FQNNGV. Patients with a history of autoimmune disease or receiving systemic immunosuppression were excluded from the trial. Peripheral blood for TCR sequencing was collected from all dose cohorts at baseline, on cycle 4 day 1, and on cycle 7 day 1. The samples were drawn from a first-in-human, open-label, multicenter phase I dose-escalation trial of ivuxolimab. Adults with locally advanced or metastatic melanoma, renal cell, hepatocellular, or head and neck squamous cell carcinoma were enrolled in the trial. Before TCR sequencing, CD4+ T cells and CD8+ T cells from peripheral blood were sorted into separate populations.

This clone was found once. The clone's antigen remains unknown. Base qualities are missing; no much larger clone stands one base away. Specimen: CD4+ or CD8+ T cells sorted from blood, collected in a trial of the OX40 agonist ivuxolimab. The chain is made from TRBV11-2 and TRBJ1-5; 6 matching bases give a weak D call of TRBD1. The clonotype originates from an adult with an advanced solid tumor such as melanoma, head and neck, liver or kidney cancer. The CDR3 region reads CASSFGGQSNQPQHF. DNA sequence: TGTGCCAGCAGCTTCGGGGGACAAAGCAATCAGCCCCAGCATTTT.